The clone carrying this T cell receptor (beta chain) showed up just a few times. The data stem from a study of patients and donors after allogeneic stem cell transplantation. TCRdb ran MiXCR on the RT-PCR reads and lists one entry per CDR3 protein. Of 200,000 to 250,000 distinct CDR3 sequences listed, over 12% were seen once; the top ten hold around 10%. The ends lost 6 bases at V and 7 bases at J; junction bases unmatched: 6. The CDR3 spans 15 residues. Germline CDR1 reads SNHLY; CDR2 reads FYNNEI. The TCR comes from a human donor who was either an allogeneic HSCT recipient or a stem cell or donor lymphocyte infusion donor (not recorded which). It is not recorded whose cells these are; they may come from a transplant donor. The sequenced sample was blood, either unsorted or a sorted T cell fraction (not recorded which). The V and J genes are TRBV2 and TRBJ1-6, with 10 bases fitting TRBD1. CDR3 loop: CASRARDRGNSPLHF. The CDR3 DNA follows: TGTGCCAGCAGGGCCCGGGACAGGGGCAATTCACCCCTCCACTTT.